The 31 T cell receptor beta chains given below trace back to one sample, sequenced in a study of blood T cells in healthy people across ages. Then a second PCR, running roughly 7 to 11 cycles, was carried out with a sample-barcoded 5' primer and a J-beta primer mix. TCRdb used MiXCR to reprocess the 5' RACE reads, holding one entry per CDR3 protein. The sample has some 940,000 distinct CDR3 sequences, about 27% seen once. The data were also submitted as part of a second study, on T cells of mothers and their children.

Specimen: blood. Receptors originate from a woman in her forties in good health.

The CDR3 loop is CASSLYDSGYTF. Written as DNA, the CDR3 is TGTGCCAGCAGCCTATACGATTCTGGCTACACCTTC. The chain has TRBV5-8 and TRBJ1-2; the D is unclear. The CDR3 has 12 residues. V was shortened by 4 bases and J by 7 bases, with 11 bases between the two germline ends. The germline gives CDR1 SGHTS, CDR2 YDEGEE.

In this sample, this clonotype turned up many times. A read error may be the cause here, since a much bigger clone is one base away. The J gene is TRBJ2-3, the V gene TRBV6-2 or TRBV6-3; D gene ambiguous. Trimming took off 4 bases at V and 4 bases at J, with 12 bases between the two ends. Germline V gives CDR1 MNHEY, CDR2 SVGEGT. The CDR3 length is 14 residues. The CDR3 loop reads CASSCPSVPDTQYF. The CDR3, as DNA: TGTGCCAGCAGTTGCCCGTCAGTACCAGATACGCAGTATTTT.

The J gene is TRBJ1-1, the V gene TRBV4-2; 10 nucleotides match TRBD1. Losses at the gene ends were 4 bases for V and 1 base for J; bases not matched to a gene: 9. The CDR3 spans 17 residues. Germline loops: CDR1 LGHNA, CDR2 YNFKEQ. The CDR3 bases are TGTGCCAGCAGCCCTGGACAGGGGGAAAGTACGAACACTGAAGCTTTCTTT. This translates into CASSPGQGESTNTEAFF.

The gene calls are TRBV11-2 and TRBJ1-4, with D possibly TRBD1 on 6 matching bases. CDR1 is SGHAT, CDR2 FQNNGV, per germline. CDR3 size: 11 residues. V lost 5 bases to trimming and J lost 11 bases, with 9 bases between them. CDR3 amino acids: CASSPGQKLFF. In nucleotides, the CDR3 is TGTGCCAGCAGCCCCGGACAGAAACTGTTTTTT.

This clonotype was seen a few times. This rearrangement joins TRBV5-1 to TRBJ2-7, with D possibly matching TRBD2 (5 bases). Looked up from germline, CDR1 is SGHRS and CDR2 is YFSETQ. V was cut by 1 base and J by 3 bases, with 11 bases left in between. The CDR3 is 14 amino acids. The CDR3 DNA reads as TGCGCCAGCAGCTTGCCCACCGCGGGCTACGAGCAGTACTTC. Its protein product is CASSLPTAGYEQYF. The full variable domain, in which reference TRBV5-1 and TRBJ2-7 provide the parts outside the CDR3, is KAGVTQTPRYLIKTRGQQVTLSCSPISGHRSVSWYQQTPGQGLQFLFEYFSETQRNKGNFPGRFSGRQFSNSRSEMNVSTLELGDSALYLCASSLPTAGYEQYFGPGTRLTVT.

This clonotype has a count of ten or more. The V gene is TRBV7-2, the J gene TRBJ2-3; 10 positions agree with TRBD2. This CDR3 has 16 residues. CDR1 is SGHTA, CDR2 FQGNSA, per germline. V shed 3 bases and J 5 bases; nucleotides not matched to a gene: 8. The CDR3 bases are TGTGCCAGCAGCTTTGGTAGGCTAGCGGGGGTAGATACGCAGTATTTT. Residues: CASSFGRLAGVDTQYF. Looking up the rest from reference TRBV7-2 and TRBJ2-3 gives the full variable domain: GAGVSQSPSNKVTEKGKDVELRCDPISGHTALYWYRQSLGQGLEFLIYFQGNSAPDKSGLPSDRFSAERTGGSVSTLTIQRTQQEDSAVYLCASSFGRLAGVDTQYFGPGTRLTVL.

To note about this clonotype: A read error may produce the germline difference seen at one junction end. The chain recombines TRBV5-1 with TRBJ1-4; no reliable D call. This CDR3 is 14 amino acids long. CDR1 is SGHRS and CDR2 is YFSETQ in the germline V gene. The CDR3 coding sequence is TGCGTCAGCAGCCGGGGTTCAACTAATGAAAAACTGTTTTTT. It specifies CVSSRGSTNEKLFF. Full variable domain (outside the CDR3, taken from reference TRBV5-1 and TRBJ1-4): KAGVTQTPRYLIKTRGQQVTLSCSPISGHRSVSWYQQTPGQGLQFLFEYFSETQRNKGNFPGRFSGRQFSNSRSEMNVSTLELGDSALYLCVSSRGSTNEKLFFGSGTQLSVL.

The V and J genes are TRBV7-6 and TRBJ2-2, with 9 bases fitting TRBD1. CDR3 length: 16 amino acids. Germline V gene lookup returns CDR1 SGHVS and CDR2 FNYEAQ. With 5 bases clipped from V and 5 bases from J, the junction kept 9 bases outside the gene matches. CDR3 nucleotides: TGTGCCAGCAGCCCAGCGGGACAGGGCATGACCGGGGAGCTGTTTTTT. Translated, it gives CASSPAGQGMTGELFF.

This clonotype was detected a few times. The V gene is TRBV28, the J gene TRBJ1-6, with 11 nucleotides matching TRBD1. V lost 5 bases, J lost 9 bases, and 6 bases stayed unmatched. The CDR3 runs 15 residues. CDR1 is MDHEN, CDR2 SYDVKM, per germline. This CDR3 reads CASSGGQGARSPLHF. CDR3 bases: TGTGCCAGCAGTGGTGGACAGGGGGCTCGTTCACCCCTCCACTTT.

This clonotype was counted between two and nine times. The chain has TRBV29-1 and TRBJ1-1; TRBD1 is a possible D gene (5 bases). This CDR3 is built from 13 residues. Germline V gene sequence: CDR1 SQVTM, CDR2 ANQGSEA. V lost 2 bases and J 1 base, leaving 8 bases between the germline ends. The CDR3 DNA reads TGCAGCGTTGAACTAGGGGAGAACACTGAAGCTTTCTTT. It encodes CSVELGENTEAFF.

At least ten counts were recorded for this clonotype. V gene TRBV20-1 combines with J gene TRBJ2-1; 9 bases fit TRBD2. This CDR3 has 14 residues. CDR1 and CDR2 from the germline V gene are DFQATT and SNEGSKA (reference sequence). The ends lost 5 bases at V and 0 bases at J; junction bases unmatched: 2. CDR3 DNA: TGCAGTGCTGTAGCGGGGGACTCCTACAATGAGCAGTTCTTC. Amino acids: CSAVAGDSYNEQFF.

On this clonotype itself: One end of the junction does not line up with germline, which may come from a read error. In DNA, the CDR3 is TGTGTCAGCAGCTCGAATAGCGGGGCAGCCAAAAACATTCAGTACTTC. Its translation is CVSSSNSGAAKNIQYF. The rearrangement uses TRBV7-2 and TRBJ2-4, with 8 bases identical to TRBD2. Germline CDR1 reads SGHTA; CDR2 reads FQGNSA. The CDR3 extends over 16 amino acids.

This clonotype was seen repeatedly, ten times or more. This chain links TRBV12-3 or TRBV12-4 with TRBJ2-5, with 9 bases aligning to TRBD1. The J segment lost 5 bases and the V segment lost 6 bases, leaving 4 bases of the junction unmatched. This CDR3 spans 13 amino acids. The CDR3 region has the DNA TGTGCCAGCAGAGGGACAGGGAGGGAGACCCAGTACTTC. The encoded protein is CASRGTGRETQYF.

A few counts support this clonotype. The CDR3 spells CASSLQITGRQNTEAFF. As DNA, the CDR3 is TGTGCCAGCAGTCTACAGATCACGGGACGCCAGAACACTGAAGCTTTCTTT. This chain joins TRBV27 and TRBJ1-1; tentatively, D is TRBD1 (5 bases). V lost 5 bases, J lost 1 base, and 20 bases lay in between. The CDR3 totals 17 residues. The germline gives CDR1 MNHEY, CDR2 SMNVEV (reference sequence).

This clonotype was recorded once. V and J are TRBV2 and TRBJ1-5, with D perhaps TRBD1 (5 bases). V lost 4 bases to trimming and J lost 1 base, with 14 bases between them. CDR3 size: 16 residues. From germline, CDR1 is SNHLY and CDR2 FYNNEI. CDR3 nucleotides: TGTGCCAGCAGTGGAAAGGGGCATAGGAGCAATCAGCCCCAGCATTTT. Its translation: CASSGKGHRSNQPQHF.

The rearrangement joins TRBV20-1 to TRBJ1-1, with no clear D. Germline CDR1 is DFQATT and CDR2 is SNEGSKA (reference sequence). The V end lost 0 bases, the J end lost 0 bases, and 17 bases lay between the germline ends. There are 17 residues in the CDR3. This CDR3 reads CSARDPSTGPMNTEAFF. The CDR3 DNA is TGCAGTGCTAGAGATCCCAGTACCGGGCCCATGAACACTGAAGCTTTCTTT.

This clonotype was detected only a few times. This sequence joins TRBV6-5 and TRBJ1-1; 11 positions agree with TRBD1. CDR1 and CDR2 (germline): MNHEY, SVGAGI. CDR3 size: 15 residues. The J segment lost 6 bases and the V segment lost 6 bases, leaving 9 bases of the junction unmatched. This CDR3 is CASRPPGQGVAEAFF. The CDR3 nucleotides read TGTGCCAGCAGGCCTCCGGGACAGGGGGTGGCTGAAGCTTTCTTT.

The chain couples TRBV28 to TRBJ2-7; 7 bases are a match to TRBD1. CDR3 length equals 14 residues. V shed 6 bases, J shed 4 bases, and the junction held 9 bases outside the gene matches. Germline lookup yields CDR1 MDHEN and CDR2 SYDVKM. DNA for the CDR3: TGTGCCAGCAGCTTCGACAGGGTGGATTACGAGCAGTACTTC. As protein: CASSFDRVDYEQYF.

The chain recombines TRBV6-5 with TRBJ2-7; a possible D gene is TRBD2 (6 bases). V was clipped by 5 bases and J by 0 bases, with 8 bases between them. Germline lookup yields CDR1 MNHEY and CDR2 SVGAGI. The CDR3 sequence is 13 residues long. This chain's CDR3 is CASSRGISYEQYF. DNA for the CDR3: TGTGCCAGCAGTCGCGGGATCTCCTACGAGCAGTACTTC.

In its sample, this clonotype was seen many times. The chain recombines TRBV29-1 with TRBJ2-3; D remains unclear. V lost 4 bases and J lost 0, with 11 bases in between. The CDR3 is made up of 14 amino acids. Germline V CDR1 and CDR2: SQVTM, ANQGSEA. CDR3 sequence reads: CSVGPIRSTDTQYF. In DNA form, the CDR3 reads TGCAGCGTTGGCCCGATACGGAGCACAGATACGCAGTATTTT.

The rearrangement links TRBV20-1 to TRBJ2-5, with no clear D. CDR1 and CDR2 from the germline V gene are DFQATT and SNEGSKA (reference sequence). CDR3 length: 13 residues. The germline V and J ends were trimmed by 0 bases and 1 base, with 6 bases remaining between them. The CDR3 reads CSARDTVQETQYF. CDR3 bases: TGCAGTGCTAGAGATACAGTCCAAGAGACCCAGTACTTC.

This clonotype was counted ten times or more. This sequence joins TRBV28 and TRBJ1-5; 10 bases agree with TRBD1. Per germline, CDR1 MDHEN and CDR2 SYDVKM. The CDR3 loop spans 17 amino acids. With V trimmed by 0 bases and J by 5 bases, 7 bases remained unmatched. In DNA, the CDR3 is TGTGCCAGCAGTTTATGCAGGACAGGGGGGGAACATCAGCCCCAGCATTTT. Its protein product is CASSLCRTGGEHQPQHF.

This clonotype turned up a few times. J is TRBJ2-7 and V is TRBV21-1. TRBV21-1 is a pseudogene segment. The CDR3 is 15 residues long. This CDR3 is CASSKGRNHSYEQYF. The DNA of the CDR3 is TGTGCCAGCAGCAAAGGGCGGAACCACTCCTACGAGCAGTACTTC.

This chain connects TRBV12-3 or TRBV12-4 to TRBJ2-3; 10 bases map to TRBD1. Unmatched junction bases numbered 11, after V lost 6 bases and J lost 2 bases. The CDR3 runs 17 residues. The CDR3: CASSGRQGARFTDTQYF. CDR3 DNA sequence: TGTGCCAGCAGCGGTAGACAGGGGGCGCGATTCACAGATACGCAGTATTTT.

In regard to this clonotype: One end of the junction does not line up with germline, which may come from a read error. This chain links TRBV7-2 with TRBJ2-7; D gene uncertain. The CDR3 has 14 residues. Germline values: CDR1 SGHTA, CDR2 FQGNSA. CDR3 bases: TGTGCCAGCAGCCCTGCCCGGACCTCCTACGGGCAGTACTTC. Protein: CASSPARTSYGQYF.

Only a few counts were recorded for this clonotype. J is TRBJ2-5 and V is TRBV30, with D possibly being TRBD1 (6 bases). Germline CDR1 is GTSNPN and CDR2 is SVGIG (reference sequence). The CDR3 contains 13 residues. V lost 1 base, J lost 5 bases, and 11 bases lay in between. This chain's CDR3 is CAWSAGARETQYF. In DNA form, the CDR3 reads TGTGCCTGGAGTGCAGGGGCGCGGGAGACCCAGTACTTC.

The count of this clonotype is one. A read error may explain this, as a much larger clone is one base away. This rearrangement joins TRBV20-1 to TRBJ1-2, with 7 nucleotides matching TRBD1. V lost 3 bases, J lost 7 bases, and 14 bases stayed unmatched. The CDR3 runs to 15 residues. Germline CDR1 and CDR2: DFQATT and SNEGSKA (reference sequence). CDR3 sequence: CSASPGGGTRSGYTF. The CDR3 region has the DNA TGCAGTGCTAGCCCAGGGGGAGGAACCCGCTCTGGCTACACCTTC.

This clonotype was found many times. This rearrangement joins TRBV12-3 or TRBV12-4 to TRBJ2-5; 9 nucleotides align to TRBD2. V lost 2 bases, J lost 4 bases, and 8 bases stayed unmatched. The CDR3 runs 16 residues. CDR3 in DNA: TGTGCCAGCAGTTTATCCCCGTCGACTAGCGGAGAGACCCAGTACTTC. Its protein product is CASSLSPSTSGETQYF.

The V gene is TRBV7-2, the J gene TRBJ1-6; 7 positions match TRBD1. Germline loops: CDR1 SGHTA, CDR2 FQGNSA. The V gene end was trimmed by 6 bases and the J gene end by 7 bases; junction bases not matched to a gene: 9. CDR3 length: 15 amino acids. CDR3 in DNA: TGTGCCAGCAGACCCCGACAGGGTGTGAATTCACCCCTCCACTTT. The encoded protein is CASRPRQGVNSPLHF.

This clonotype was picked up many times. This sequence joins TRBV4-3 and TRBJ2-7, with no clear D. The germline CDR1 and CDR2 sequences are LGHNA and YSLEER. The CDR3 runs to 14 residues. V was clipped by 4 bases and J by 2 bases, with 12 bases between them. CDR3 amino acids: CASSLDLMTYEQYF. In DNA, the CDR3 is TGCGCCAGCAGCCTGGACCTTATGACCTACGAGCAGTACTTC.

This clonotype was recorded at least ten times. The chain combines TRBV6-2 or TRBV6-3 with TRBJ2-1, with TRBD1 matching over 8 bases. This CDR3 comprises 14 residues. V dropped 6 bases and J dropped 7; count of bases not matched to a gene: 8. Looked up from germline, CDR1 is MNHEY and CDR2 is SVGEGT. CDR3 nucleotide sequence: TGTGCCAGCAGGTCAGACAGGGGACGGAATGAGCAGTTCTTC. Translated: CASRSDRGRNEQFF.